This T cell receptor beta chain was profiled in a study of blood T cell repertoires in COVID-19. In the study overall: The origin of the acute and convalescent COVID-19 samples was the United States, Italy and Spain. Sources were T cells, B-cell-depleted T cells, or PBMCs; the material itself was cDNA or gDNA.

Under the authors' procedure: Amplification from reference gene primers served as the basis for estimated nucleated cell counts. Some clones are missing from TCRdb's copy, which holds only in-frame ones; the method was immunoSEQ multiplex PCR. Clone size and the V and J calls come from that table; the DNA yielded D and trimming. The table shows 200,000 or so clones, with 85% to 90% occurring only once. Followed longitudinally, the Seattle patients had been enrolled during active infection. Germline V gene data show CDR1 as LGHNA and CDR2 as YSLEER. J was trimmed by 9 bases and V by 3 bases; bases with no gene match: 5. This CDR3 is built from 13 residues.

The V and J genes are TRBV4-3 and TRBJ2-3, with TRBD1 matching 8 bases. Sequenced: peripheral blood. This TCR came from a man aged 30 to 45 with COVID-19, enrolled during active disease. DNA of the CDR3: TGCGCCAGCAGCCAGGTACAGGGGGGCACGCAGTATTTT. Translation gives CASSQVQGGTQYF.